This TCR beta chain was profiled in a study of cytomegalovirus exposure and HLA in healthy donors. Overall study findings and caveats: According to a subsequent analysis, TCR clusters from the first cohort were inclined to appear together in the 120 validation repertoires.

Method: immunoSEQ multiplex PCR; TCRdb's copy keeps in-frame clones and lacks some. The repertoire holds 100,000 to 150,000 clones, approximately 91% seen once, with about 1.5% in the top ten. Trimming shortened V by 6 bases and J by 8 bases, and 16 bases separated the two germline ends. Germline CDR1 MNHEY, CDR2 SVGAGI. The CDR3 loop spans 13 amino acids. This clone was counted a few times. Its antigen is currently unknown. The source is a young man in good health and CMV-seronegative. The rearrangement links TRBV6-5 to TRBJ1-2, with D perhaps TRBD1 (6 bases). Sequenced: PBMCs. The CDR3: CASRSDRSAGYTF. CDR3 coding DNA: TGTGCCAGCAGATCTGACAGGTCCGCAGGCTACACCTTC.